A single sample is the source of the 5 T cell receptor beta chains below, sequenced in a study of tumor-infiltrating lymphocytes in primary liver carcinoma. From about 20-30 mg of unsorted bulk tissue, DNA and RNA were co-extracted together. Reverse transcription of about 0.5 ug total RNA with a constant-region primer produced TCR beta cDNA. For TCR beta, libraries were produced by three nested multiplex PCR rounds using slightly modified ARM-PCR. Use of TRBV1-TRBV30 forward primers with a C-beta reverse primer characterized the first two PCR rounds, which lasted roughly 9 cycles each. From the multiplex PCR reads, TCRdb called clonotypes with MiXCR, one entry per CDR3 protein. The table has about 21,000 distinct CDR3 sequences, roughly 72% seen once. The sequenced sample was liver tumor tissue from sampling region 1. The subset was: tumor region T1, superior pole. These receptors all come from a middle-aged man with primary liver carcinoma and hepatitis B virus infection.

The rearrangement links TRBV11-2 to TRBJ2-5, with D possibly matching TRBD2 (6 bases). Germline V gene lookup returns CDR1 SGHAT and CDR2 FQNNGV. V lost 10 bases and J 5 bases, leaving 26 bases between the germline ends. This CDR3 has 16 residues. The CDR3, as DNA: TGTGCCATCAACCAAACTCCTGGCGGGGAGAAGGAGACCCAGTACTTC. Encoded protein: CAINQTPGGEKETQYF.

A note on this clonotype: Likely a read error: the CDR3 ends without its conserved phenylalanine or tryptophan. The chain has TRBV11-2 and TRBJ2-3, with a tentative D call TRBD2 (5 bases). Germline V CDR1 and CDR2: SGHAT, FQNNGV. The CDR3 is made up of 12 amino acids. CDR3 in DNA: TGTGTCAGTAGCGCCAGCACAGATACGCAGTATATT. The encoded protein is CVSSASTDTQYI.

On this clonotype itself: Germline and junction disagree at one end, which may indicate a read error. CDR3 DNA: TGTGCTAGCAGCCACACGACCCGGAGAGAAAACTATGGCTACACCTTC. It specifies CASSHTTRRENYGYTF. This chain connects TRBV4-2 to TRBJ1-2; the D is unclear. The CDR3 totals 16 residues. The V gene's germline CDR1 is LGHNA and CDR2 YNFKEQ.

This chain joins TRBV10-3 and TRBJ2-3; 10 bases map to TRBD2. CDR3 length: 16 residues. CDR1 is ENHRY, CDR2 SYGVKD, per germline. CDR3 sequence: CGIRHTSGASTDTQYF. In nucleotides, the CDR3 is TGTGGTATCCGGCACACTAGCGGGGCTAGCACAGATACGCAGTATTTT.

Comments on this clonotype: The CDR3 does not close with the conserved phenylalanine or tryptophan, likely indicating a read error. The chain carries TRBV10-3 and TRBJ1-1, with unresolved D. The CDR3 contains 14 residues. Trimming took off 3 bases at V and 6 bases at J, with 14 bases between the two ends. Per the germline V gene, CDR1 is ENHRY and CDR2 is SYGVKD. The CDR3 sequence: CAISDRYTSAEAFI. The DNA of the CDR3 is TGTGCCATCAGTGACCGCTACACGAGCGCTGAAGCTTTCATT.